The next 30 T cell receptor beta chains were all read from a single sample in a study of shared clonotypes between healthy human individuals. Libraries were prepared by immunoSEQ multiplex PCR; TCRdb keeps only in-frame clonotypes and omits some of them. This table holds over 400,000 clones, approximately 80% found once. The sample comprised PBMCs. These TCRs come from a woman between 40 and 50 years old in good health. Some clones in this sample may be carry-over from other donors' samples.

V usage is TRBV2 and J usage is TRBJ2-5; the D gene is possibly TRBD2 (6 bases). The CDR3 runs 13 residues. The germline V gene encodes CDR1 SNHLY and CDR2 FYNNEI. V lost 6 bases to trimming and J lost 2 bases, with 10 bases between them. The CDR3 sequence: CASRRGEQETQYF. For the CDR3, the DNA is TGTGCCAGCAGGCGGGGTGAGCAAGAGACCCAGTACTTC.

The chain is built from TRBV27 and TRBJ2-3; D remains ambiguous. The length of the CDR3 is 13 residues. The germline CDR1 and CDR2 sequences are MNHEY and SMNVEV (reference sequence). The V end was cut by 8 bases, the J end by 2 bases, with 11 bases between. CDR3 DNA: TGTGCCAGCGGCGAGTATGTCACAGATACGCAGTATTTT. Amino acids: CASGEYVTDTQYF.

This clone was observed a handful of times. The sample contains more than one DNA sequence encoding this CDR3. The rearrangement joins TRBV6-4 to TRBJ1-1; the D is unclear. The CDR3 contains 13 residues. The germline V gene has CDR1 MRHNA and CDR2 SNTAGT. Trimming stripped 5 bases from V and 1 base from J, with 8 bases between. The CDR3 DNA reads as TGTGCCAGCAGTAGGACGGGGAACACTGAAGCTTTCTTT. Its translation: CASSRTGNTEAFF.

This chain links TRBV10-2 with TRBJ2-5; D possibly corresponds to TRBD2 (5 bases). Trimming shortened V by 8 bases and J by 4 bases, and 20 bases separated the two germline ends. Germline CDR1 WSHSY, CDR2 SAAADI. The CDR3 runs to 15 residues. CDR3 DNA sequence: TGCGCCAGCGCCGACCGCCGAGGGCCCGGAGAGACCCAGTACTTC. This translates into CASADRRGPGETQYF.

This clone came up once. The rearrangement uses TRBV28 and TRBJ2-5, with D uncertain. V lost 4 bases and J lost 6, with 9 bases in between. This CDR3 is 12 amino acids long. The germline gives CDR1 MDHEN, CDR2 SYDVKM. The CDR3 DNA is TGTGCCAGCAGTTCCGCCGAAAAGACCCAGTACTTC. Protein: CASSSAEKTQYF. The complete variable domain, with remaining parts taken from reference TRBV28 and TRBJ2-5, reads DVKVTQSSRYLVKRTGEKVFLECVQDMDHENMFWYRQDPGLGLRLIYFSYDVKMKEKGDIPEGYSVSREKKERFSLILESASTNQTSMYLCASSSAEKTQYFGPGTRLLVL.

The chain carries TRBV27 and TRBJ2-7; 10 nucleotides align to TRBD2. From germline, CDR1 is MNHEY and CDR2 SMNVEV (reference sequence). V lost 7 bases, J lost 5 bases, and 8 bases stayed unmatched. The CDR3 spans 14 residues. Here the CDR3 reads CASKESSGSNEQYF. The CDR3 DNA reads TGTGCCAGCAAGGAATCTAGCGGGAGTAACGAGCAGTACTTC.

The chain links TRBV19 to TRBJ2-6; tentative D call: TRBD2 (5 bases). The CDR3 consists of 16 residues. V was trimmed by 5 bases and J by 0 bases, leaving 11 bases between them. Germline V gene lookup returns CDR1 LNHDA and CDR2 SQIVND (reference sequence). The CDR3 reads CASSPGLSSGANVLTF. CDR3 nucleotide sequence: TGTGCCAGTAGTCCAGGACTTTCCTCTGGGGCCAACGTCCTGACTTTC.

This chain joins TRBV2 and TRBJ2-6; no clear D gene. The CDR3 extends over 14 amino acids. The V end was cut by 7 bases, the J end by 1 base, with 8 bases between. Germline CDR1 SNHLY, CDR2 FYNNEI. The CDR3 DNA sequence: TGTGCCAGCACACAGTCTTCTGGGGCCAACGTCCTGACTTTC. This sequence encodes CASTQSSGANVLTF.

The sample holds a few counts of this clone. The V call is TRBV29-1, the J call TRBJ2-2, with a possible D match to TRBD1 (6 bases). Germline V gives CDR1 SQVTM, CDR2 ANQGSEA. Between the trimmed V and J ends, which lost 8 bases and 7 bases, there was a span of 14 bases. CDR3 length: 12 amino acids. Written as DNA, the CDR3 is TGCAGCTTCAGACAGGATAGCGGGGAGCTGTTTTTT. Translated: CSFRQDSGELFF.

As concerns this clone: One junction end disagrees with the germline gene, perhaps due to a read error. The chain combines TRBV5-4 with TRBJ2-7; TRBD1 aligns across 7 bases. CDR3 length equals 14 residues. Germline assignment: CDR1 SGHNT and CDR2 YYREEE (reference sequence). The DNA for the CDR3 is TGCGCCAGCAGCCCGGGACAGTCCATGTACGAGCAGTACTTC. It yields the protein CASSPGQSMYEQYF.

The chain has TRBV5-4 and TRBJ2-7, with D possibly matching TRBD2 (6 bases). The CDR3 sequence is 15 residues long. The germline V and J ends were trimmed by 0 bases and 3 bases, with 13 bases remaining between them. Looked up from germline, CDR1 is SGHNT and CDR2 is YYREEE (reference sequence). In DNA, the CDR3 is TGTGCCAGCAGCTTGGATGGCACGGAGGGCTACGAGCAGTACTTC. Amino acids: CASSLDGTEGYEQYF.

The V and J genes are TRBV7-9 and TRBJ1-1; D remains unclear. The CDR3 is 15 residues long. Germline loops: CDR1 SEHNR, CDR2 FQNEAQ (reference sequence). V lost 1 base to trimming and J lost 1 base, with 10 bases between them. The CDR3 protein is CASSLGVTENTEAFF. The CDR3 DNA reads TGTGCCAGCAGCTTAGGCGTGACCGAGAACACTGAAGCTTTCTTT.

V usage is TRBV28 and J usage is TRBJ2-7; 11 nucleotides agree with TRBD2. This CDR3 has 15 residues. Germline V gene data show CDR1 as MDHEN and CDR2 as SYDVKM. V lost 6 bases, J lost 5 bases, and 9 bases stayed unmatched. The CDR3 DNA reads TGTGCCAGCAGACGACTAGCGGGATTCAACCACGAGCAGTACTTC. It specifies CASRRLAGFNHEQYF.

The V gene is TRBV19, the J gene TRBJ1-2; 8 positions agree with TRBD1. Germline trimming cut 5 bases from V and 6 bases from J; bases unmatched to any gene: 11. The CDR3 spans 15 residues. Germline V gene sequence: CDR1 LNHDA, CDR2 SQIVND (reference sequence). CDR3: CASSFRDRIYHGYTF. In DNA form, the CDR3 reads TGTGCCAGTAGTTTCCGGGACAGGATTTACCATGGCTACACCTTC.

The rearrangement links TRBV28 to TRBJ1-5, with 8 bases lining up with TRBD1. This CDR3 is 16 amino acids long. With 5 bases clipped from V and 0 bases from J, the junction kept 6 bases outside the gene matches. Germline CDR1 and CDR2: MDHEN and SYDVKM. CDR3 sequence (DNA): TGTGCCAGCAGTCCAAGGACAGGGACTAGCAATCAGCCCCAGCATTTT. Translation gives CASSPRTGTSNQPQHF. The full variable domain, with the rest looked up from reference TRBV28 and TRBJ1-5, is DVKVTQSSRYLVKRTGEKVFLECVQDMDHENMFWYRQDPGLGLRLIYFSYDVKMKEKGDIPEGYSVSREKKERFSLILESASTNQTSMYLCASSPRTGTSNQPQHFGDGTRLSIL.

This clone was detected only a few times. V usage is TRBV2 and J usage is TRBJ1-2; 8 nucleotides agree with TRBD1. This CDR3 spans 12 amino acids. CDR1 is SNHLY and CDR2 is FYNNEI in the germline V gene. V lost 6 bases and J lost 8; bases outside the gene matches: 5. The CDR3 coding sequence is TGTGCCAGCAGGCAGGGGGCTGGGGGCTACACCTTC. Protein: CASRQGAGGYTF.

The chain uses TRBV7-3 and TRBJ2-3; 8 bases agree with TRBD2. The ends lost 0 bases at V and 2 bases at J; junction bases unmatched: 4. This CDR3 is 16 amino acids long. Looked up from germline, CDR1 is SGHTA and CDR2 is FQGTGA. CDR3 protein: CASSLTSGIYTDTQYF. CDR3 sequence (DNA): TGTGCCAGCAGCTTAACTAGCGGGATCTACACAGATACGCAGTATTTT.

The chain is built from TRBV28 and TRBJ1-2; TRBD1 aligns across 7 bases. Germline CDR1 and CDR2: MDHEN and SYDVKM. The CDR3 sequence is 12 residues long. The V and J ends lost 3 bases and 11 bases, in that order; junction bases with no gene match: 6. The CDR3 coding sequence is TGTGCCAGCAGTTTTCCGCAGGGGGGTTACACCTTC. It codes for CASSFPQGGYTF.

V gene TRBV28 combines with J gene TRBJ2-4; 7 bases agree with TRBD1. The CDR3 is 17 residues long. After removal of 2 bases from V and 0 bases from J, the junction contained 7 bases not matched to a gene. Germline V gene sequence: CDR1 MDHEN, CDR2 SYDVKM. In DNA form, the CDR3 reads TGTGCCAGCAGTTTACGGTACAGGGGCGTAGCCAAAAACATTCAGTACTTC. It encodes CASSLRYRGVAKNIQYF.

The V and J genes are TRBV7-9 and TRBJ1-5, with TRBD1 matching 10 bases. This CDR3 spans 16 amino acids. Germline assignment: CDR1 SEHNR and CDR2 FQNEAQ (reference sequence). V was clipped by 4 bases and J by 6 bases; unmatched bases: 9. CDR3 in DNA: TGTGCCAGCAGCTCCGATCGGACAGGGGGTAGTCAGCCCCAGCATTTT. Protein product: CASSSDRTGGSQPQHF.

In its sample, this clone was seen many times. The rearrangement uses TRBV29-1 and TRBJ1-1; possible D gene TRBD1, 5 bases. There are 15 residues in the CDR3. Trimming pared 7 bases from V and 0 bases from J, leaving 18 bases between. From germline, CDR1 is SQVTM and CDR2 ANQGSEA. The CDR3 loop is CSAARGWGMNTEAFF. The DNA of the CDR3 is TGCAGCGCTGCGAGGGGATGGGGTATGAACACTGAAGCTTTCTTT.

The chain recombines TRBV5-4 with TRBJ1-4; maybe TRBD1 (6 bases). This CDR3 is 16 amino acids long. Trimming shortened V by 4 bases and J by 6 bases, and 19 bases separated the two germline ends. Germline lookup yields CDR1 SGHNT and CDR2 YYREEE (reference sequence). This CDR3 reads CASSQSGGAQDEKLFF. DNA for the CDR3: TGTGCCAGCAGCCAATCGGGGGGCGCCCAGGATGAAAAACTGTTTTTT.

This clone was picked up a small number of times. This chain links TRBV18 with TRBJ1-1; D unclear. There are 14 residues in the CDR3. Trimming took off 5 bases at V and 2 bases at J, with 12 bases between the two ends. Germline V gene data show CDR1 as KGHSH and CDR2 as LQKENI. The CDR3: CASSASRSNTEAFF. CDR3 in DNA: TGTGCCAGCTCAGCCTCGAGAAGTAACACTGAAGCTTTCTTT.

This chain links TRBV28 with TRBJ1-5, with 7 bases that match TRBD1. This CDR3 has 16 amino acids. From germline, CDR1 is MDHEN and CDR2 SYDVKM. V was pared by 1 base and J by 2 bases, with 5 bases of the junction left unmatched. CDR3 in DNA: TGTGCCAGCAGTTTATCACAGGGGTATGGCAATCAGCCCCAGCATTTT. It translates to CASSLSQGYGNQPQHF. The full variable domain, rest sourced from reference TRBV28 and TRBJ1-5, is DVKVTQSSRYLVKRTGEKVFLECVQDMDHENMFWYRQDPGLGLRLIYFSYDVKMKEKGDIPEGYSVSREKKERFSLILESASTNQTSMYLCASSLSQGYGNQPQHFGDGTRLSIL.

The rearrangement links TRBV19 to TRBJ1-2; D gene ambiguous. The CDR3 consists of 13 residues. Germline CDR1 and CDR2: LNHDA and SQIVND (reference sequence). V lost 7 bases to trimming and J lost 6 bases, with 15 bases between them. DNA of the CDR3: TGTGCCAGTACCGTGAGGACCTTCGATGGCTACACCTTC. Its protein product is CASTVRTFDGYTF.

This clone showed up just a few times. The CDR3 loop is CASSVQASGANVLTF. Here the CDR3 DNA reads TGTGCCAGCAGTGTACAGGCGTCTGGGGCCAACGTCCTGACTTTC. J is TRBJ2-6 and V is TRBV2; D may be TRBD1 (5 bases). This CDR3 region has 15 residues. Per germline, CDR1 SNHLY and CDR2 FYNNEI. With 4 bases removed from V and 1 base from J, the gap between germline ends came to 8 bases.

A remark on this clone: With a far larger clone one base away, a read error is the likely cause. The V and J genes are TRBV6-1 and TRBJ1-1; D uncertain. This CDR3 region has 12 residues. The germline V gene encodes CDR1 MNHNS and CDR2 SASEGT. V dropped 6 bases and J dropped 0 bases, with 5 bases sitting between them. CDR3 amino acids: CASSFLNTEAFF. The CDR3 DNA sequence: TGTGCCAGCAGCTTTTTGAACACTGAAGCTTTCTTT.

This clone came up a few times. The rearrangement joins TRBV18 to TRBJ2-7, with TRBD1 matching 8 bases. This CDR3 region has 14 residues. From germline, CDR1 is KGHSH and CDR2 LQKENI. V lost 2 bases, J lost 5 bases, and 5 bases stayed unmatched. CDR3 in amino acids: CASSPATGVHEQYF. The CDR3 DNA reads TGTGCCAGCTCACCAGCGACAGGGGTCCACGAGCAGTACTTC.

The chain links TRBV6-5 to TRBJ1-2, with a tentative D call TRBD1 (5 bases). The germline V and J ends were trimmed by 2 bases and 7 bases, with 14 bases remaining between them. Germline CDR1 reads MNHEY; CDR2 reads SVGAGI. The CDR3 is made up of 14 amino acids. The CDR3 is CASSYSEGHVGYTF. CDR3 nucleotide sequence: TGTGCCAGCAGTTACAGTGAGGGGCACGTTGGCTACACCTTC.

The chain employs TRBV6-6 and TRBJ2-3; TRBD1 aligns across 9 bases. The CDR3 is made up of 15 amino acids. CDR1 MNHNY and CDR2 SVGAGI come from the germline V gene (reference sequence). The V segment lost 0 bases and the J segment 6 bases; nucleotides outside the gene matches: 4. CDR3 loop: CASSYSPDRGDTQYF. In DNA form, the CDR3 reads TGTGCCAGCAGTTACTCTCCGGACAGGGGCGATACGCAGTATTTT.